This entry lists 9 T cell receptor beta chains sequenced from one sample in a study of molecular identifiers for immune sequencing clone quantification (dated by TCRdb to between 2017 and 2018). Library prep was done by PCR. Data came from an Illumina HiSeq 4000. TCRdb reran the public reads through fastp at Q25 and MiXCR, keeping productive beta chains. One record per CDR3 amino acid sequence lists the most common genes and DNA. For this sample there are about 60,000 distinct CDR3 sequences; under 20% appear just once. The ten largest clones add up to approximately 1.5% of the sample. Sequenced: naive CD8+ T cells from blood, with Jurkat cell RNA spiked in. According to the study, the label for this sample's cell subset or site signals: FACS-sorted CD8+CD4-CCR7+CD45RA+ naive T cells. These receptors all come from a human donor in good health. Some libraries in this study had Jurkat cell RNA spiked in.

The J gene is TRBJ1-6, the V gene TRBV27, with D possibly being TRBD1 (6 bases). The CDR3 totals 14 residues. The V gene lost 7 bases and the J gene lost 10 bases, with 17 bases spanning the gap. Germline CDR1 and CDR2: MNHEY and SMNVEV (reference sequence). In DNA, the CDR3 is TGTGCCAGCACCAGGGGAGCTGGTTCCTCACCCCTCCACTTT. Translated, it gives CASTRGAGSSPLHF.

The chain employs TRBV7-9 and TRBJ1-5; 8 bases fit TRBD1. Germline values: CDR1 SEHNR, CDR2 FQNEAQ (reference sequence). Losses at the gene ends were 6 bases for V and 3 bases for J; bases not matched to a gene: 4. This CDR3 spans 14 amino acids. In DNA form, the CDR3 reads TGTGCCAGCAGAACAGGGGGATCCAATCAGCCCCAGCATTTT. This encodes CASRTGGSNQPQHF.

As to this clonotype: A much more abundant neighbour one base away suggests this may be a read error. The rearrangement joins TRBV27 to TRBJ1-1; D may be TRBD1 (5 bases). This CDR3 is built from 14 residues. Germline V lookup: CDR1 MNHEY, CDR2 SMNVEV (reference sequence). With 8 bases removed from V and 3 bases from J, the gap between germline ends came to 16 bases. CDR3 amino acids: CASGTGTFHTEAFF. DNA of the CDR3: TGTGCCAGCGGTACCGGGACGTTCCACACTGAAGCTTTCTTT.

This clonotype was observed at least ten times. The rearrangement links TRBV7-9 to TRBJ2-5; 7 bases match TRBD1. The CDR3 covers 15 residues. CDR1 is SEHNR, CDR2 FQNEAQ, per germline (reference sequence). The V and J ends lost 4 bases and 3 bases, in that order; junction bases with no gene match: 8. The CDR3 DNA reads as TGTGCCAGCAGCTCGGAACCCGGGACAGAAGAGACCCAGTACTTC. It yields the protein CASSSEPGTEETQYF.

In its sample, this clonotype was seen many times. J is TRBJ2-7 and V is TRBV7-6, with TRBD2 matching over 9 bases. The J segment lost 1 base and the V segment lost 8 bases, leaving 9 bases of the junction unmatched. This CDR3 contains 15 residues. Germline CDR1 and CDR2: SGHVS and FNYEAQ. CDR3 in DNA: TGTGCCAGCTTAGCGGGAGACGCGGGGTCCTACGAGCAGTACTTC. It codes for CASLAGDAGSYEQYF.

This clonotype was seen repeatedly, ten times or more. This rearrangement joins TRBV27 to TRBJ1-6, with 11 positions matching TRBD1. The CDR3 is 14 amino acids. J was trimmed by 10 bases and V by 2 bases; bases with no gene match: 1. The germline V gene has CDR1 MNHEY and CDR2 SMNVEV (reference sequence). The CDR3 loop reads CASSLGTGGSPLHF. CDR3 in DNA: TGTGCCAGCAGTTTAGGGACAGGGGGATCACCCCTCCACTTT.

This clonotype has a count of ten or more. DNA of the CDR3: TGTGCCACCAGTGATGGGCTAGCGGGAGGCAATGAGCAGTTCTTC. It codes for CATSDGLAGGNEQFF. This chain links TRBV24-1 with TRBJ2-1; 11 bases are shared with TRBD2. The CDR3 sequence is 15 residues long. Trimming removed 3 bases from V and 6 bases from J; junction bases left unmatched: 3. The germline V gene encodes CDR1 KGHDR and CDR2 SFDVKD.

This clonotype was counted at least ten times. The chain recombines TRBV4-1 with TRBJ2-2; D is ambiguous. Germline loops: CDR1 MGHRA, CDR2 YSYEKL. The CDR3 sequence is 14 residues long. The germline V and J ends were trimmed by 0 bases and 6 bases, with 8 bases remaining between them. CDR3 in amino acids: CASSQEVQAGELFF. The CDR3 DNA reads as TGCGCCAGCAGCCAAGAAGTCCAAGCCGGGGAGCTGTTTTTT.

The sample holds many counts of this clonotype. The gene calls are TRBV20-1 and TRBJ2-7, with TRBD2 matching 10 bases. The end of the DNA aligns better with TRBJ2-1, so the J call may be wrong. This CDR3 has 13 amino acids. Germline CDR1 and CDR2: DFQATT and SNEGSKA (reference sequence). As DNA, the CDR3 is TGCAGTGCTAGGGGGACTAGCGCTTACGAGCAGTTCTTC. Protein sequence: CSARGTSAYEQFF.